Given below is one T cell receptor beta chain in context. Its matching antigen is unknown. The entry originates in a study of T cell responses to AZD1222 COVID-19 vaccine. Sequenced by immunoSEQ multiplex PCR; TCRdb stores in-frame clones only, minus some. The data show about 100,000 clones, 92% seen once. Study outcomes and limitations: At study baseline, merely six AZD1222 recipients were seropositive. Unmutated variant regions are reportedly targeted by nearly half of spike-specific TCRs. Repertoires were collected only later (after the peak T cell response had occurred).

V lost 4 bases, J lost 6 bases, and 16 bases lay in between. CDR1 is MNHEY and CDR2 is SVGAGI in the germline V gene. The CDR3 contains 14 residues. The material sequenced was peripheral blood, taken on day 0 of AZD1222 vaccination. This clonotype was sampled from an adult in good health. The rearrangement links TRBV6-5 to TRBJ2-7; the D call may be TRBD1 or TRBD2 (6 bases each). This chain's CDR3 is CASSSGGGVTEQYF. CDR3 DNA sequence: TGTGCCAGCAGTTCTGGAGGGGGAGTTACCGAGCAGTACTTC.